These 13 T cell receptor beta chains share one sample of origin, sequenced in a study of human T cells and chemical hapten exposure. TCRdb re-called the RACE reads with MiXCR, one entry per CDR3 protein. The repertoire holds approximately 82,000 distinct CDR3 sequences, with approximately 6.6% as singletons. As for time point: patch test 2, 6 weeks after DPC sensitization. Regarding treatment: therapeutic diphenylcyclopropenone sensitization with weekly scalp DPC. The material sequenced was whole blood, taken in connection with sensitization to the hapten diphenylcyclopropenone (DPC). The receptors stem from a woman in her twenties or thirties with alopecia areata. Some clones in this sample may be carry-over from other donors' samples.

This clonotype appeared many times. The CDR3 DNA reads as TGCAGTGCTTCCAAGCGGTTCCCACCCTCTTACACAGATACGCAGTATTTT. It translates to CSASKRFPPSYTDTQYF. This chain connects TRBV20-1 to TRBJ2-3; tentative D call: TRBD2 (5 bases). The V end lost 5 bases, the J end lost 2 bases, and 23 bases lay between the germline ends. Germline V gene sequence: CDR1 DFQATT, CDR2 SNEGSKA (reference sequence). This CDR3 has 17 residues.

At least ten counts were recorded for this clonotype. The chain carries TRBV5-1 and TRBJ2-5; 7 bases align to TRBD1. V trimming: 4 bases; J trimming: 1 base; junction bases outside the gene matches: 13. The CDR3 is 17 amino acids. CDR1 and CDR2 from the germline V gene are SGHRS and YFSETQ. The CDR3 sequence: CASSPKGGTGAQETQYF. The CDR3 DNA sequence: TGCGCCAGCAGCCCAAAAGGAGGTACAGGGGCCCAAGAGACCCAGTACTTC.

This rearrangement joins TRBV5-6 to TRBJ2-6; 9 positions match TRBD1. Germline V gene lookup returns CDR1 SGHDT and CDR2 YYEEEE. J gave up 0 bases and V 4 bases, and 8 bases lay outside the gene matches. CDR3 length: 18 residues. CDR3 amino acids: CASSRDRVGRSGANVLTF. CDR3 nucleotide sequence: TGTGCCAGCAGCCGGGACAGGGTAGGACGCTCTGGGGCCAACGTCCTGACTTTC. Supplemented by reference TRBV5-6 and TRBJ2-6, the full variable domain reads DAGVTQSPTHLIKTRGQQVTLRCSPKSGHDTVSWYQQALGQGPQFIFQYYEEEERQRGNFPDRFSGHQFPNYSSELNVNALLLGDSALYLCASSRDRVGRSGANVLTFGAGSRLTVL.

The table lists this clonotype with many counts. This chain links TRBV2 with TRBJ2-3, with 10 bases that match TRBD1. The V gene's germline CDR1 is SNHLY and CDR2 FYNNEI. This CDR3 is 16 amino acids long. Germline trimming cut 3 bases from V and 5 bases from J; bases unmatched to any gene: 8. This chain's CDR3 is CASSEEGQGQVDTQYF. CDR3 sequence (DNA): TGTGCCAGCAGTGAGGAGGGACAGGGGCAGGTAGATACGCAGTATTTT. The full variable domain, with the rest looked up from reference TRBV2 and TRBJ2-3, is EPEVTQTPSHQVTQMGQEVILRCVPISNHLYFYWYRQILGQKVEFLVSFYNNEISEKSEIFDDQFSVERPDGSNFTLKIRSTKLEDSAMYFCASSEEGQGQVDTQYFGPGTRLTVL.

This clonotype was recorded many times. The rearrangement joins TRBV29-1 to TRBJ2-3, with D perhaps given as TRBD1 or TRBD2 (5 bases each). Trimming pared 4 bases from V and 2 bases from J, leaving 10 bases between. Germline values: CDR1 SQVTM, CDR2 ANQGSEA. This CDR3 has 13 residues. The CDR3 protein is CSVVGVITDTQYF. The CDR3, as DNA: TGCAGCGTTGTGGGGGTCATCACAGATACGCAGTATTTT.

Concerning this clonotype itself: The junction differs from germline at one of its ends, possibly a read error. The chain employs TRBV6-1 and TRBJ1-5, with TRBD1 as a possible D gene (6 bases). CDR3 length equals 14 residues. Germline CDR1 MNHNS, CDR2 SASEGT. The CDR3 DNA sequence: TGTGTCAGCACAACCGGGGGGCGGAATCAGCCCCAGCATTTT. It encodes CVSTTGGRNQPQHF.

This clonotype was counted ten times or more. This rearrangement joins TRBV18 to TRBJ1-2; 7 bases align to TRBD1. Germline V gene sequence: CDR1 KGHSH, CDR2 LQKENI. The J segment lost 3 bases and the V segment lost 5 bases, leaving 9 bases of the junction unmatched. This CDR3 has 15 amino acids. CDR3 in DNA: TGTGCCAGCTCAGAAAATACAGGGGAACACTATGGCTACACCTTC. Translating gives CASSENTGEHYGYTF.

The gene calls are TRBV5-1 and TRBJ2-7; 7 nucleotides agree with TRBD2. Germline CDR1 SGHRS, CDR2 YFSETQ. The CDR3 has 15 amino acids. After removal of 0 bases from V and 1 base from J, the junction contained 4 bases not matched to a gene. The CDR3 region has the DNA TGCGCCAGCAGCTTGGGACCAGCGGGGTCCTACGAGCAGTACTTC. Its protein is CASSLGPAGSYEQYF.

This sequence joins TRBV18 and TRBJ1-6, with D maybe TRBD1 (5 bases). This CDR3 is 15 amino acids long. The V and J ends lost 2 bases and 7 bases respectively, with 12 bases between them. From germline, CDR1 is KGHSH and CDR2 LQKENI. The CDR3 reads CASSPEAGVNSPLHF. The CDR3 DNA is TGTGCCAGCTCACCAGAAGCGGGGGTAAATTCACCCCTCCACTTT. The full variable domain, completed using reference TRBV18 and TRBJ1-6, is NAGVMQNPRHLVRRRGQEARLRCSPMKGHSHVYWYRQLPEEGLKFMVYLQKENIIDESGMPKERFSAEFPKEGPSILRIQQVVRGDSAAYFCASSPEAGVNSPLHFGNGTRLTVT.

The chain recombines TRBV19 with TRBJ2-7; D might be TRBD1 (5 bases). Between the trimmed V and J ends, which lost 5 bases and 3 bases, there was a span of 8 bases. The CDR3 is 12 amino acids. Germline V CDR1 and CDR2: LNHDA, SQIVND (reference sequence). CDR3 protein: CASSADSYEQYF. The CDR3 coding sequence is TGTGCCAGTAGTGCCGACAGCTACGAGCAGTACTTC.

V gene TRBV2 combines with J gene TRBJ1-1; D remains ambiguous. Trimming removed 5 bases at V and 6 bases at J, with 19 bases between. The CDR3 spans 15 residues. The germline CDR1 and CDR2 sequences are SNHLY and FYNNEI. Here the CDR3 reads CASSKGSWPGPEAFF. For the CDR3, the DNA is TGTGCCAGCAGTAAAGGCAGTTGGCCCGGGCCTGAAGCTTTCTTT.

This chain uses TRBV12-5 with TRBJ1-5; 11 bases are shared with TRBD1. The CDR3 is 20 amino acids. The V gene's germline CDR1 is LGHNT and CDR2 FRNRAP. With 6 bases clipped from V and 4 bases from J, the junction kept 20 bases outside the gene matches. CDR3 sequence reads: CASGRDLRTGGIFRNQPQHF. Here the CDR3 DNA reads TGTGCTAGTGGCCGAGATCTCCGGACAGGGGGCATTTTCAGGAATCAGCCCCAGCATTTT.

V usage is TRBV20-1 and J usage is TRBJ2-7; TRBD1 or TRBD2 may be the D gene (6 bases each). CDR1 and CDR2 (germline): DFQATT, SNEGSKA (reference sequence). The ends were cut back, 5 bases at V and 1 base at J, with 15 bases in the middle. The CDR3 sequence is 14 residues long. CDR3: CSAWEDSRSYEQYF. CDR3 bases: TGCAGTGCTTGGGAGGACAGTAGGTCCTACGAGCAGTACTTC.